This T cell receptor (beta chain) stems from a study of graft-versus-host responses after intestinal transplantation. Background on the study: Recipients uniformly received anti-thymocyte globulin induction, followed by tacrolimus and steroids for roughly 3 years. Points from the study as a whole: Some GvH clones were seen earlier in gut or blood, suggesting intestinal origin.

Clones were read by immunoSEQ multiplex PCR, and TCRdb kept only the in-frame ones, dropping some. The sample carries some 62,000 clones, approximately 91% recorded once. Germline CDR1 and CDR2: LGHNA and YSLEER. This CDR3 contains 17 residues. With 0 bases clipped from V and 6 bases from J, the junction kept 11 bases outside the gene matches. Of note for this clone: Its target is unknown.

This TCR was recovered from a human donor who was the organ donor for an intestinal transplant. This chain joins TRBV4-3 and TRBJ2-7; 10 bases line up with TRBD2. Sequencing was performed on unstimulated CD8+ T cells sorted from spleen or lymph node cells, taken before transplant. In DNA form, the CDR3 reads TGCGCCAGCAGCCAAGACCAGAGCGGGAGGGTCGTCAGCGAGCAGTACTTC. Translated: CASSQDQSGRVVSEQYF.